The 28 T cell receptor beta chains reported below all come from one sample, sequenced in a study of identical twins. TCRdb passed the 5' RACE reads through MiXCR, listing each CDR3 protein once. This table holds some 260,000 distinct CDR3 sequences, over 12% found once. Sequencing was performed on memory (CD45RO+) T cells sorted from blood. Receptor source: a woman aged 18-35 years in good health.

This clonotype was detected only a few times. V and J are TRBV15 and TRBJ2-1, with D possibly matching TRBD2 (5 bases). Germline V gene sequence: CDR1 LNHNV, CDR2 YYDKDF (reference sequence). This CDR3 is built from 12 residues. The V end lost 8 bases, the J end lost 7 bases, and 12 bases lay between the germline ends. CDR3 residues: CATRGQWNEQFF. The CDR3 DNA reads as TGTGCCACCCGGGGTCAGTGGAATGAGCAGTTCTTC.

This rearrangement joins TRBV18 to TRBJ2-1, with D perhaps TRBD2 (6 bases). The V and J ends lost 6 bases and 6 bases respectively, with 15 bases between them. Germline CDR1 and CDR2: KGHSH and LQKENI. This CDR3 has 14 residues. CDR3 residues: CASSEGNLGNEQFF. As DNA, the CDR3 is TGTGCCAGCTCGGAGGGCAACTTGGGCAATGAGCAGTTCTTC.

In its sample, this clonotype was seen a few times. The chain couples TRBV29-1 to TRBJ1-2; D unresolved. Deletions cut 7 bases from V and 1 base from J, with 10 bases between. CDR3 size: 12 residues. Germline CDR1 and CDR2: SQVTM and ANQGSEA. CDR3 DNA sequence: TGCAGCGCCTACAGCAATAACTATGGCTACACCTTC. Translation gives CSAYSNNYGYTF.

The chain joins TRBV5-1 to TRBJ2-1, with D unclear. Germline values: CDR1 SGHRS, CDR2 YFSETQ. The CDR3 length is 12 residues. V was shortened by 0 bases and J by 10 bases, with 8 bases between the two germline ends. CDR3 bases: TGCGCCAGCAGCTTGGGACCCGGCGAGCAGTTCTTC. Its translation is CASSLGPGEQFF. Combining the CDR3 with reference TRBV5-1 and TRBJ2-1 gives the whole variable domain KAGVTQTPRYLIKTRGQQVTLSCSPISGHRSVSWYQQTPGQGLQFLFEYFSETQRNKGNFPGRFSGRQFSNSRSEMNVSTLELGDSALYLCASSLGPGEQFFGPGTRLTVL.

In its sample, this clonotype was seen a few times. V and J are TRBV20-1 and TRBJ2-7; 7 positions agree with TRBD1. The CDR3 contains 15 residues. Trimming took 0 bases from V and 3 from J; bases not matched to a gene: 8. Germline CDR1 is DFQATT and CDR2 is SNEGSKA (reference sequence). The CDR3 DNA follows: TGCAGTGCTAGAGACCCACAGGGGTTAAGCTACGAGCAGTACTTC. The encoded protein is CSARDPQGLSYEQYF.

CDR3 sequence reads: CASGGRSWNEQFF. CDR3 sequence (DNA): TGTGCCAGCGGCGGGAGGTCCTGGAATGAGCAGTTCTTC. This rearrangement joins TRBV12-3 or TRBV12-4 to TRBJ2-1; 8 bases fit TRBD2. The CDR3 length is 13 residues. J was trimmed by 7 bases and V by 8 bases; bases with no gene match: 7.

The chain recombines TRBV19 with TRBJ2-5; the D gene is possibly TRBD2 (5 bases). In germline, CDR1 is LNHDA, CDR2 SQIVND (reference sequence). The CDR3 has 14 residues. V was clipped by 1 base and J by 4 bases, with 10 bases between them. CDR3 sequence reads: CASSIGGYGETQYF. The DNA of the CDR3 is TGTGCCAGTAGTATAGGAGGGTATGGAGAGACCCAGTACTTC.

This clonotype was detected only a few times. V is TRBV5-1 and J is TRBJ2-1; 8 bases are a match to TRBD1. CDR1 and CDR2 (germline): SGHRS, YFSETQ. Trimming at V came to 4 bases and at J to 4 bases, leaving 4 bases not matched to a gene. CDR3 size: 14 residues. For the CDR3, the DNA is TGCGCCAGCAGCATGACAGGGGAGTACAATGAGCAGTTCTTC. This codes for CASSMTGEYNEQFF.

This chain connects TRBV5-1 to TRBJ1-5, with a weak D call TRBD1 (5 bases). The germline CDR1 and CDR2 sequences are SGHRS and YFSETQ. The CDR3 is made up of 13 amino acids. V was trimmed by 7 bases and J by 7 bases, leaving 15 bases between them. CDR3 nucleotide sequence: TGCGCCAGCCAGACGGGTTCAGGGCAGCCCCAGCATTTT. This codes for CASQTGSGQPQHF.

This clonotype was seen more than once but under ten times. The chain employs TRBV20-1 and TRBJ2-7, with D perhaps matching TRBD1 (5 bases). Germline lookup yields CDR1 DFQATT and CDR2 SNEGSKA (reference sequence). CDR3 length equals 15 residues. Trimming pared 4 bases from V and 2 bases from J, leaving 18 bases between. The CDR3 sequence: CSATTGQAPTYEQYF. In nucleotides, the CDR3 is TGCAGTGCTACCACCGGACAAGCCCCGACCTACGAGCAGTACTTC.

The rearrangement links TRBV3-1 to TRBJ1-1; 7 nucleotides match TRBD1. J lost 1 base, V lost 5 bases, and 7 bases had no gene match. CDR1 and CDR2 from the germline V gene are LGHDT and YNNKEL (reference sequence). This CDR3 has 15 residues. CDR3 DNA: TGTGCCAGCAGCAAAAGGGACAGAAAGAACACTGAAGCTTTCTTT. Its protein product is CASSKRDRKNTEAFF.

The chain employs TRBV10-3 and TRBJ2-2; TRBD1 matches 7 bases. V lost 4 bases and J lost 2; bases outside the gene matches: 10. The CDR3 totals 17 residues. Germline loops: CDR1 ENHRY, CDR2 SYGVKD. The CDR3 coding sequence is TGTGCCATCAGTGTGTACAGGACAGGCGGCAACACCGGGGAGCTGTTTTTT. Protein product: CAISVYRTGGNTGELFF.

This clonotype was detected many times. This chain uses TRBV7-2 with TRBJ2-4; D remains unclear. V was clipped by 1 base and J by 8 bases, with 6 bases between them. The CDR3 contains 12 residues. Germline lookup yields CDR1 SGHTA and CDR2 FQGNSA. DNA for the CDR3: TGTGCCAGCAGCTTAGACTTCGACATTCAGTACTTC. It specifies CASSLDFDIQYF.

In its sample, this clonotype was seen many times. V gene TRBV20-1 combines with J gene TRBJ2-3, with D possibly TRBD2 on 6 matching bases. Germline V CDR1 and CDR2: DFQATT, SNEGSKA (reference sequence). The CDR3 has 13 residues. The V gene lost 5 bases and the J gene lost 2 bases, with 11 bases spanning the gap. The CDR3 spells CSAYAGNTDTQYF. In DNA, the CDR3 is TGCAGTGCTTACGCGGGGAACACAGATACGCAGTATTTT.

The gene calls are TRBV3-1 and TRBJ2-2, with D possibly TRBD1 on 6 matching bases. The ends were cut back, 4 bases at V and 1 base at J, with 19 bases in the middle. The CDR3 spans 18 residues. The germline V gene has CDR1 LGHDT and CDR2 YNNKEL (reference sequence). The CDR3 DNA is TGTGCCAGCAGCCGGGGTCTCTTGGGACAAAAGAACACCGGGGAGCTGTTTTTT. It is translated as CASSRGLLGQKNTGELFF.

This clonotype was seen ten or more times. The chain couples TRBV7-2 to TRBJ2-3; D may be TRBD2 (6 bases). The V gene lost 1 base and the J gene lost 10 bases, with 9 bases spanning the gap. The CDR3 length is 12 residues. The germline V gene has CDR1 SGHTA and CDR2 FQGNSA. CDR3 nucleotide sequence: TGTGCCAGCAGCTTAGTCGGGAGAGCGCAGTATTTT. Encoded protein: CASSLVGRAQYF.

This chain joins TRBV6-2 or TRBV6-3 and TRBJ2-7, with 8 bases matching TRBD1. Germline V lookup: CDR1 MNHEY, CDR2 SVGEGT. J was trimmed by 2 bases and V by 2 bases; bases with no gene match: 14. This CDR3 region has 18 residues. The CDR3 region is CASSYPFGRGLPPYEQYF. The CDR3 coding sequence is TGTGCCAGCAGTTACCCCTTCGGCAGGGGGCTCCCACCCTACGAGCAGTACTTC.

The V and J genes are TRBV4-2 and TRBJ2-3; 8 nucleotides match TRBD2. Germline-derived CDR1 and CDR2 are LGHNA and YNFKEQ. The ends lost 0 bases at V and 6 bases at J; junction bases unmatched: 5. This CDR3 has 15 residues. Written as DNA, the CDR3 is TGTGCCAGCAGCCAAGACGGGGGGGGCTCGGATACGCAGTATTTT. Translation gives CASSQDGGGSDTQYF.

This clonotype was counted many times. The chain is built from TRBV5-5 and TRBJ1-2; D may be TRBD1 (5 bases). The germline V and J ends were trimmed by 1 base and 3 bases, with 16 bases remaining between them. Germline CDR1 SGHKS, CDR2 YYEKEE (reference sequence). This CDR3 contains 16 residues. The CDR3 DNA follows: TGTGCCAGCAGCTTGTCGGGGATCGGGGGTTACTATGGCTACACCTTC. This encodes CASSLSGIGGYYGYTF.

There are a few counts of this clonotype. This chain uses TRBV5-6 with TRBJ2-7, with D unresolved. The germline V gene has CDR1 SGHDT and CDR2 YYEEEE. The V end was cut by 7 bases, the J end by 0 bases, with 8 bases between. The CDR3 is made up of 12 amino acids. CDR3 nucleotides: TGTGCCAGCCGAGCTGGCTCCTACGAGCAGTACTTC. Residues: CASRAGSYEQYF. The full variable domain, its missing parts supplied by reference TRBV5-6 and TRBJ2-7, is DAGVTQSPTHLIKTRGQQVTLRCSPKSGHDTVSWYQQALGQGPQFIFQYYEEEERQRGNFPDRFSGHQFPNYSSELNVNALLLGDSALYLCASRAGSYEQYFGPGTRLTVT.

The chain couples TRBV9 to TRBJ2-6, with 8 bases identical to TRBD2. The CDR3 loop spans 19 amino acids. Germline V gene sequence: CDR1 SGDLS, CDR2 YYNGEE. V lost 4 bases and J lost 0; bases outside the gene matches: 12. CDR3 DNA sequence: TGTGCCAGCAGCACTCAGCGGCGGGGGGTCCCCTCTGGGGCCAACGTCCTGACTTTC. Translating gives CASSTQRRGVPSGANVLTF.

This sequence joins TRBV16 and TRBJ2-2; D call uncertain. Germline V gene sequence: CDR1 KGHSY, CDR2 FQNENV. The CDR3 runs 15 residues. The ends were cut back, 0 bases at V and 7 bases at J, with 12 bases in the middle. CDR3 sequence reads: CASSQSRYLIGELFF. The CDR3 DNA is TGTGCCAGCAGCCAATCTAGGTACCTCATCGGGGAGCTGTTTTTT.

In this sample, this clonotype turned up many times. This chain uses TRBV5-1 with TRBJ2-2, with D uncertain. There are 15 residues in the CDR3. Germline loops: CDR1 SGHRS, CDR2 YFSETQ. With 0 bases removed from V and 4 bases from J, the gap between germline ends came to 10 bases. The CDR3 spells CASSLGLTTTGELFF. Here the CDR3 DNA reads TGCGCCAGCAGCTTGGGGTTAACAACCACCGGGGAGCTGTTTTTT.

The sample holds many counts of this clonotype. The V gene is TRBV6-5, the J gene TRBJ1-6; D remains unclear. The CDR3 spans 14 residues. The germline gives CDR1 MNHEY, CDR2 SVGAGI. Trimming took off 3 bases at V and 9 bases at J, with 12 bases between the two ends. The CDR3 protein is CASSYKGPGSPLHF. DNA of the CDR3: TGTGCCAGCAGTTATAAAGGGCCGGGTTCACCCCTCCACTTT.

This chain joins TRBV25-1 and TRBJ1-1, with 9 bases that match TRBD1. Germline V gives CDR1 MGHDK, CDR2 SYGVNS. The ends lost 5 bases at V and 10 bases at J; junction bases unmatched: 20. This CDR3 region has 17 residues. CDR3 in amino acids: CASSITGTGPDLAPAFF. DNA of the CDR3: TGTGCCAGCAGTATAACCGGGACAGGGCCTGACCTGGCGCCAGCTTTCTTT.

This clonotype has only a few counts. The genes are TRBV6-1 and TRBJ2-6; TRBD2 might be the D (6 bases). There are 14 residues in the CDR3. Trimming took 8 bases from V and 5 from J, leaving 13 bases between them. Germline V gene sequence: CDR1 MNHNS, CDR2 SASEGT. The chain's CDR3 is CASGGTVRANVLTF. The CDR3 coding sequence is TGTGCCAGCGGGGGGACTGTCAGGGCCAACGTCCTGACTTTC.

The chain is built from TRBV20-1 and TRBJ2-7, with 8 bases fitting TRBD2. Looked up from germline, CDR1 is DFQATT and CDR2 is SNEGSKA (reference sequence). CDR3 length equals 15 residues. V lost 3 bases and J lost 0; bases outside the gene matches: 7. The CDR3 DNA follows: TGCAGTGCTAGTAAACGCGGGGGGATCTCCTACGAGCAGTACTTC. Residues: CSASKRGGISYEQYF.

This clonotype was observed a handful of times. This chain connects TRBV6-5 to TRBJ1-1; a weak D match, TRBD1 (6 bases). Germline V gene lookup returns CDR1 MNHEY and CDR2 SVGAGI. Trimming cost V 8 bases and J 3 bases, with 10 bases left between them. The CDR3 runs to 12 residues. The CDR3 nucleotides read TGTGCCAGCCAGGGGTGGGACACTGAAGCTTTCTTT. Its protein is CASQGWDTEAFF.